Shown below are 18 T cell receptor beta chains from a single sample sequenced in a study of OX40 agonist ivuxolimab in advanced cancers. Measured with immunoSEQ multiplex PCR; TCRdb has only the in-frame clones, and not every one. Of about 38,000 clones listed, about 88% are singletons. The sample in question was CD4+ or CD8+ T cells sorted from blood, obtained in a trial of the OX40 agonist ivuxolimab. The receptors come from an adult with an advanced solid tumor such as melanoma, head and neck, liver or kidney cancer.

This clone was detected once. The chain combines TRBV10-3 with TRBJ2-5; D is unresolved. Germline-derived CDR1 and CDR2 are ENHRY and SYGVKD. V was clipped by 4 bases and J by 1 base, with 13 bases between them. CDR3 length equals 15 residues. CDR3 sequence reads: CAISARRGSQETQYF. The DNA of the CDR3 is TGTGCCATCAGTGCCCGCCGTGGATCCCAAGAGACCCAGTACTTC.

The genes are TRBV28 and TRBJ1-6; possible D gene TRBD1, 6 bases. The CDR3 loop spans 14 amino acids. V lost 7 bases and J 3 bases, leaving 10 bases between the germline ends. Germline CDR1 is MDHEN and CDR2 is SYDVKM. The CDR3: CASTGDLYNSPLHF. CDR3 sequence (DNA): TGTGCCAGCACAGGGGACCTCTATAATTCACCCCTCCACTTT.

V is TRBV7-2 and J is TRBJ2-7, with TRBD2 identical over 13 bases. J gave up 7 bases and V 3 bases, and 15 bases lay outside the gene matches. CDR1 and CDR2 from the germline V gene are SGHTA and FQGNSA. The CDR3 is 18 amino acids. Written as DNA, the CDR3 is TGTGCCAGCAGCTTCTTTTCAAGACTAGCGGGGGGCCGGTCGGAGCAGTACTTC. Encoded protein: CASSFFSRLAGGRSEQYF. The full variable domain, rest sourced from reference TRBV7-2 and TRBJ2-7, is GAGVSQSPSNKVTEKGKDVELRCDPISGHTALYWYRQSLGQGLEFLIYFQGNSAPDKSGLPSDRFSAERTGGSVSTLTIQRTQQEDSAVYLCASSFFSRLAGGRSEQYFGPGTRLTVT.

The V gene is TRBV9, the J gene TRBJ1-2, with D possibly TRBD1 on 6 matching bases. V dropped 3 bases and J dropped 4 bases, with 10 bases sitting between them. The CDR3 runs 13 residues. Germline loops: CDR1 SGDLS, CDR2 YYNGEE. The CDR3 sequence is CASSEVTGYGYTF. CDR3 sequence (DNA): TGTGCCAGCAGCGAGGTGACAGGCTATGGCTACACCTTC.

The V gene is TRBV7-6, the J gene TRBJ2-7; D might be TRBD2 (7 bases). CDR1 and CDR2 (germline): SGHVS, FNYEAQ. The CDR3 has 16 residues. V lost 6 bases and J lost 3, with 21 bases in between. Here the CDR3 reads CASRQTSSGGHYEQYF. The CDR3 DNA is TGTGCCAGCAGACAAACGAGTTCGGGGGGCCACTACGAGCAGTACTTC. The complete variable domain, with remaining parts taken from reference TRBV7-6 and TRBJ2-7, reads GAGVSQSPRYKVTKRGQDVALRCDPISGHVSLYWYRQALGQGPEFLTYFNYEAQQDKSGLPNDRFSAERPEGSISTLTIQRTEQRDSAMYRCASRQTSSGGHYEQYFGPGTRLTVT.

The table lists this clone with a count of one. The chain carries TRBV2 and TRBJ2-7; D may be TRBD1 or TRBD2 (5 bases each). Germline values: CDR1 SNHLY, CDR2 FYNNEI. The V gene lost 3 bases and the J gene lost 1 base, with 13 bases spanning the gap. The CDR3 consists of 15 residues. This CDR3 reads CASSEGAGRSYEQYF. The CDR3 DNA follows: TGTGCCAGCAGTGAGGGCGCAGGGAGATCCTACGAGCAGTACTTC. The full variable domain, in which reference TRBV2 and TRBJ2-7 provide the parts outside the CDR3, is EPEVTQTPSHQVTQMGQEVILRCVPISNHLYFYWYRQILGQKVEFLVSFYNNEISEKSEIFDDQFSVERPDGSNFTLKIRSTKLEDSAMYFCASSEGAGRSYEQYFGPGTRLTVT.

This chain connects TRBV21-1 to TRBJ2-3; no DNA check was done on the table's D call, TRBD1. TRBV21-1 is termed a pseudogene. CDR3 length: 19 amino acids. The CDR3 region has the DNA TGTGCCAGCAGCAAAGCGGCCGGGACAGGGTGGGCTAGCACAGATACGCAGTATTTT. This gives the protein CASSKAAGTGWASTDTQYF.

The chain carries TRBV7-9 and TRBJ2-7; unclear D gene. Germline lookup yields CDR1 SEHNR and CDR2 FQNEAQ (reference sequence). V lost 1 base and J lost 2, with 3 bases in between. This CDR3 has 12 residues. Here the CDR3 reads CASSLGAYEQYF. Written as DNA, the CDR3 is TGTGCCAGCAGCTTAGGGGCCTACGAGCAGTACTTC.

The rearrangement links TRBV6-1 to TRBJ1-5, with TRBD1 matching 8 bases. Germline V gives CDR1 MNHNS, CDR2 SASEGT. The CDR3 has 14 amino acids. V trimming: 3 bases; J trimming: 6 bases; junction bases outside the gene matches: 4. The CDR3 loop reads CASSETGVGQPQHF. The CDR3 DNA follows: TGTGCCAGCAGTGAGACAGGGGTTGGTCAGCCCCAGCATTTT.

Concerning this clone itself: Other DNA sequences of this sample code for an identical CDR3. The DNA of the CDR3 is TGTGCCAGTAGTCCAGGGGGGGACTACAATGAGCAGTTCTTC. Its protein is CASSPGGDYNEQFF. The chain couples TRBV19 to TRBJ2-1; the D call may be TRBD1 or TRBD2 (7 bases each). Germline values: CDR1 LNHDA, CDR2 SQIVND (reference sequence). The CDR3 consists of 14 residues. Between the trimmed V and J ends, which lost 5 bases and 3 bases, there was a span of 11 bases.

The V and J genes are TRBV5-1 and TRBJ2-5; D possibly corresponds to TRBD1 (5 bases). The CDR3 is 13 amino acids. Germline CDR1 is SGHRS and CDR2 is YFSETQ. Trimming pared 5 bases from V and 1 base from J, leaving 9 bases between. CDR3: CASRGDSQETQYF. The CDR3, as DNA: TGCGCCAGCAGAGGTGACAGCCAAGAGACCCAGTACTTC.

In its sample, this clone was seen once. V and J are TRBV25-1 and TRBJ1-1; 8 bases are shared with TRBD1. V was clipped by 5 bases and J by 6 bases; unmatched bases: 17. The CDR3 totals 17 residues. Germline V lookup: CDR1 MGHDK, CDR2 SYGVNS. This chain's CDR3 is CASSLVAPPTGGPEAFF. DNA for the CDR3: TGTGCCAGCAGTCTAGTAGCCCCACCCACAGGGGGGCCTGAAGCTTTCTTT.

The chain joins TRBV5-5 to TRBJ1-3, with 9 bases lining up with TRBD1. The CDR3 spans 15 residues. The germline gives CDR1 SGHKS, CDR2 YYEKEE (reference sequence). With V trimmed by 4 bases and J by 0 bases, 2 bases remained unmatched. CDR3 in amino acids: CASSPGQGSGNTIYF. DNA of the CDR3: TGTGCCAGCAGCCCGGGACAGGGCTCTGGAAACACCATATATTTT.

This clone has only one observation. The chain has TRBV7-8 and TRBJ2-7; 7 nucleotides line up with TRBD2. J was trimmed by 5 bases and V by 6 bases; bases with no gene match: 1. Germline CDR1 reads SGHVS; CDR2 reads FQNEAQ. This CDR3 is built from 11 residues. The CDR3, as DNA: TGTGCCAGCAGGGGGGGGAACGAGCAGTACTTC. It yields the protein CASRGGNEQYF.

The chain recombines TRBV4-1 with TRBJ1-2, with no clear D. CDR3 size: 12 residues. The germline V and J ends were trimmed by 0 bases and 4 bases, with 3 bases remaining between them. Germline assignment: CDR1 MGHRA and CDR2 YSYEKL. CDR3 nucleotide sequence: TGCGCCAGCAGCCAAGATACCTATGGCTACACCTTC. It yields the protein CASSQDTYGYTF.

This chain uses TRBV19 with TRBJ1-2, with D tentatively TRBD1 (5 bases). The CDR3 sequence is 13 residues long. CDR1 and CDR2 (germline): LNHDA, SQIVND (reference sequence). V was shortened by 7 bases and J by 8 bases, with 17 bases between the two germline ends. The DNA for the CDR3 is TGTGCCAGTACCATCGGCGGGGCGGGAGGCTACACCTTC. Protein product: CASTIGGAGGYTF.

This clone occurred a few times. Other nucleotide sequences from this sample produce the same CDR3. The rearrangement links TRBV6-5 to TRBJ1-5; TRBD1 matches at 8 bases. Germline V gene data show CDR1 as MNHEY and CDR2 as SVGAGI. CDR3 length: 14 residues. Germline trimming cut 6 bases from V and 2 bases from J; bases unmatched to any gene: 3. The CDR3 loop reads CASSWGQGNQPQHF. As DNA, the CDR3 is TGTGCCAGCAGCTGGGGACAGGGCAATCAGCCCCAGCATTTT.

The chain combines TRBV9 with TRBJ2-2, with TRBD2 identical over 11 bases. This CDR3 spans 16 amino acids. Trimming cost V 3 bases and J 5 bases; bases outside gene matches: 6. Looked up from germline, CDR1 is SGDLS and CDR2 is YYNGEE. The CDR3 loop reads CASSGSGGAETGELFF. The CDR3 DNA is TGTGCCAGCAGCGGTAGCGGGGGGGCCGAGACCGGGGAGCTGTTTTTT. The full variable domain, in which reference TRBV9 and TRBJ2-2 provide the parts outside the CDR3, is DSGVTQTPKHLITATGQRVTLRCSPRSGDLSVYWYQQSLDQGLQFLIQYYNGEERAKGNILERFSAQQFPDLHSELNLSSLELGDSALYFCASSGSGGAETGELFFGEGSRLTVL.